The 6 T cell receptor beta chains listed next were all sequenced from one sample in a study of tumor and adjacent non-tumor tissue in lung cancer. Three rounds of nested PCR, following a modified ARM-PCR protocol, produced the TCRbeta library. TCRdb re-analysed the multiplex PCR reads in MiXCR, keeping a single row per CDR3 protein. The sample records about 110,000 distinct CDR3 sequences, 84% being singletons. This sample's RNA came from whole unsorted tissue. Source material: lung tumor tissue. The receptors come from a man in his 70s with non-small cell lung cancer.

As regards this clonotype: One end of the junction is discordant with germline, which a read error may explain. The V call is TRBV28, the J call TRBJ1-6; D unclear. The length of the CDR3 is 15 residues. CDR1 MDHEN and CDR2 SYDVKM come from the germline V gene. The CDR3, as DNA: TGTGCCAGCAGTTTATATCGGAGTCGGAATTCACCCCACCACTTT. Translated, it gives CASSLYRSRNSPHHF.

This chain joins TRBV11-3 and TRBJ2-7; D uncertain. V was clipped by 3 bases and J by 8 bases, with 23 bases between them. The CDR3 is 16 amino acids. Germline V gene lookup returns CDR1 SGHNT and CDR2 YENEEA. CDR3 nucleotide sequence: TGTGCCAGCAGCTTCATCGGTAAGAGAGGAAGTGACAAGCAGTACTTC. Translated: CASSFIGKRGSDKQYF. Full variable domain (outside the CDR3, taken from reference TRBV11-3 and TRBJ2-7): EAGVVQSPRYKIIEKKQPVAFWCNPISGHNTLYWYLQNLGQGPELLIRYENEEAVDDSQLPKDRFSAERLKGVDSTLKIQPAELGDSAVYLCASSFIGKRGSDKQYFGPGTRLTVT.

About this clonotype: A junction boundary mismatches the germline segment, possibly from a read error. J is TRBJ2-7 and V is TRBV11-1; D is unresolved. Per germline, CDR1 SGHAT and CDR2 FQDESV (reference sequence). The CDR3 has 13 amino acids. In DNA form, the CDR3 reads TGTGCCAACAGCTTGTTTGGTGGATACGAGGAGTATTTC. It encodes CANSLFGGYEEYF.

This clonotype was seen just once. This may be a read error: a much more frequent sequence differs by one nucleotide. V and J are TRBV28 and TRBJ1-5, with D possibly being TRBD1 (6 bases). The J call may be faulty, since TRBJ2-3 better matches the DNA end. The CDR3 spans 15 residues. Germline lookup yields CDR1 MDHEN and CDR2 SYDVKM. The CDR3, as DNA: TGTGCCAGCAGTTTCCAGGGGCTTGGCAATCAGCCCCAGTATTTT. Protein sequence: CASSFQGLGNQPQYF.

J is TRBJ2-1 and V is TRBV11-2; 7 nucleotides agree with TRBD1. With the DNA end fitting TRBJ1-2 better, the J assignment may be wrong. The CDR3 runs 12 residues. Per germline, CDR1 SGHAT and CDR2 FQNNGV. In nucleotides, the CDR3 is TGTGCCAGCAACGAACAGGGGTATGGCTACACCTTC. Amino acids: CASNEQGYGYTF.

Comments on this clonotype: This may be a read error: a much more frequent sequence differs by one nucleotide. The chain employs TRBV12-3 or TRBV12-4 and TRBJ1-5; the D is unclear. The ends were cut back, 3 bases at V and 1 base at J, with 7 bases in the middle. The CDR3 is made up of 14 amino acids. The DNA for the CDR3 is TGTGCCAGCAGTTTCTCGGCAAGCAATCAGCCCCAGCATTTT. Encoded protein: CASSFSASNQPQHF.